The 4 T cell receptor beta chains in this list originate from one sample, sequenced in a study of cytomegalovirus exposure and HLA in healthy donors. It was with 60 Vbeta and 13 Jbeta primers that the PCR ran. TCRdb's copy holds only in-frame clones and misses some; the assay was immunoSEQ multiplex PCR. The table records about 160,000 clones, about 85% of them present only once. The sequenced sample was PBMCs. These receptor sequences come from a male donor in good health and CMV-seropositive.

In DNA form, the CDR3 reads TGTGCCAGCAGTTTAGGCCAGGGCACCGGGGAGCTGTTTTTT. As protein: CASSLGQGTGELFF. This sequence joins TRBV27 and TRBJ2-2; weak D call: TRBD1 (5 bases). The CDR3 runs to 14 residues. Trimming removed 2 bases at V and 4 bases at J, with 8 bases between. Germline values: CDR1 MNHEY, CDR2 SMNVEV (reference sequence).

The chain couples TRBV7-9 to TRBJ2-3; D unresolved. Germline lookup yields CDR1 SEHNR and CDR2 FQNEAQ (reference sequence). This CDR3 has 18 amino acids. Trimming pared 5 bases from V and 0 bases from J, leaving 21 bases between. The CDR3 nucleotides read TGTGCCAGCAGCGGCGTTGTACGGCACTTAGCTAGCACAGATACGCAGTATTTT. Protein product: CASSGVVRHLASTDTQYF.

This chain links TRBV20-1 with TRBJ2-5; D is uncertain. This CDR3 comprises 11 residues. V was clipped by 1 base and J by 3 bases, with 3 bases between them. Germline values: CDR1 DFQATT, CDR2 SNEGSKA (reference sequence). The CDR3 loop is CSARAKETQYF. The CDR3 bases are TGCAGTGCTAGAGCTAAAGAGACCCAGTACTTC.

J is TRBJ2-1 and V is TRBV15; TRBD2 agrees at 10 bases. V shed 5 bases and J 6 bases; nucleotides not matched to a gene: 7. Germline V gene data show CDR1 as LNHNV and CDR2 as YYDKDF (reference sequence). The CDR3 consists of 15 residues. The CDR3: CATSDLAGASNEQFF. The CDR3 nucleotides are TGTGCCACCAGCGATCTAGCGGGAGCCAGCAATGAGCAGTTCTTC.